This T cell receptor (beta chain) was sequenced for a study of T cell responses to AZD1222 COVID-19 vaccine. Recipients boosted at about 4 weeks or about 12 weeks are pooled. With regard to this clone: Its antigen is currently unknown.

The table came from immunoSEQ multiplex PCR; TCRdb's copy has only in-frame clones and leaves some out. The sample yields fewer than 200,000 clones, 94% seen once. General study points: White British ancestry dominated among donors, who included more females, and clonal diversity was possibly underestimated. Repertoire samples came only from after the peak T cell response.

This CDR3 contains 15 residues. In germline, CDR1 is DFQATT, CDR2 SNEGSKA (reference sequence). The V and J ends lost 3 bases and 2 bases respectively, with 16 bases between them. The V gene is TRBV20-1, the J gene TRBJ1-1; the D gene is possibly TRBD1 (5 bases). The sequence was collected from an adult who received the AZD1222 COVID-19 vaccine. This sample comprised peripheral blood, obtained 28 days after the second AZD1222 dose. This CDR3 reads CSASEGTVVNTEAFF. CDR3 coding DNA: TGCAGTGCTAGTGAAGGGACGGTGGTTAACACTGAAGCTTTCTTT.